This is a list of T cell receptor beta chains from one sample in a study of cytomegalovirus exposure and HLA in healthy donors. TCRdb keeps only in-frame clones here, not all; method: immunoSEQ multiplex PCR. Of around 190,000 clones listed, roughly 77% are singletons. The sample consisted of PBMCs. These receptors all come from a woman between 45 and 60 years old in good health and CMV-seronegative. Each CDR3 is given with its conserved first and last residue. The order of the fields is V gene, clone size, D gene, J gene, CDR3 DNA, CDR3 protein. D genes are given only for firm matches. The listing skips clone size in some rows; elsewhere it reads once, few, many or a size class.

>TRBV20-1|NA|NA|TRBJ1-1
TGCAGCCCTCGGTGGGAAGCTTTCTTT
CSPRWEAFF
>TRBV19|NA|NA|TRBJ2-1
TGTGCCAGTAGTGTTCTTAGGGGGGAGCAGTTCTTC
CASSVLRGEQFF
>TRBV29-1|NA|NA|TRBJ2-2
TGCAGCGTGGGTCAGGGGAACGGGGAGCTGTTTTTT
CSVGQGNGELFF
>TRBV19|NA|TRBD1|TRBJ1-3
TGTGCCAGTAGTATTCGCGGGACAGGATTCTTAGGCACTGGAAACACCATATATTTT
CASSIRGTGFLGTGNTIYF
>TRBV7-2|once|NA|TRBJ2-1
TGTGCCAGCAGCTTAGAAGCACTATACAATGAGCAGTTCTTC
CASSLEALYNEQFF
>TRBV11-2|NA|NA|TRBJ1-2
TGTGCCAGCAGCTTAGACCCAGGGGCTTTGGACTATGGCTACACCTTC
CASSLDPGALDYGYTF
>TRBV10-3|NA|NA|TRBJ1-1
TGTGCCATCAGCCGACAGAACACTGAAGCTTTCTTT
CAISRQNTEAFF
>TRBV28|NA|NA|TRBJ2-1
TGTGCCAGCAGTTTAAGGGGTATTCGGAATGAGCAGTTCTTC
CASSLRGIRNEQFF
>TRBV5-1|NA|TRBD2|TRBJ2-3
TGCGCCAGCAGCTTTCAAGCGGGAGGGCCAGATACGCAGTATTTT
CASSFQAGGPDTQYF
>TRBV7-2|NA|NA|TRBJ2-7
TGTGCCAGCAGCCTAACCTCCTACGAGCAGTACTTC
CASSLTSYEQYF
>TRBV5-4|NA|TRBD2|TRBJ2-1
TGTGCCAGCAGCCGTGGGGGGGGATCCTACAATGAGCAGTTCTTC
CASSRGGGSYNEQFF
>TRBV5-1|NA|NA|TRBJ1-2
TGCGCCAGCAGCTCGGGGGGGGGCCCCTACTATGGCTACACCTTC
CASSSGGGPYYGYTF
>TRBV6-8|NA|NA|TRBJ1-2
TGTGCCAGCAGTTATGGCCAGGGGAGCTCTTTGTGCGGCTACACCTTC
CASSYGQGSSLCGYTF
>TRBV2|NA|NA|TRBJ1-1
TGTGCCAGCAGTACGGGGAATAAGGTCACTGAAGCTTTCTTT
CASSTGNKVTEAFF
>TRBV5-1|NA|TRBD2|TRBJ2-3
TGCGCCAGCAGCTCGCCAACTCTAGCGGGAGAGGCTAAAGATACGCAGTATTTT
CASSSPTLAGEAKDTQYF
>TRBV19|once|TRBD2|TRBJ2-3
TGTGCCAGTAGTCTACGACTAGCGGGAGGGCCATGGAGCACAGATACGCAGTATTTT
CASSLRLAGGPWSTDTQYF
>TRBV29-1|NA|TRBD1|TRBJ2-3
TGCAGCGTTGGCCACAGGGGGGCGGCAGATACGCAGTATTTT
CSVGHRGAADTQYF
>TRBV6-5|NA|NA|TRBJ2-3
TGTGCCAGCAGTTACTCTAACCGGGGCACAGATACGCAGTATTTT
CASSYSNRGTDTQYF
>TRBV4-1|NA|TRBD1|TRBJ1-2
TGCGCCAGCAGCCAAGATCGGACAGGGCTTGGCTACACCTTC
CASSQDRTGLGYTF
>TRBV29-1|NA|NA|TRBJ1-2
TGCAGCGTTGATCGGGAGGGTGGCTACACCTTC
CSVDREGGYTF
>TRBV5-1|once|NA|TRBJ2-7
TGCGCCAGCAGCTTGGAACAGCACTACGAGCAGTACTTC
CASSLEQHYEQYF
>TRBV7-3|NA|NA|TRBJ1-1
TGTGCCAGCAGCTTACGGCTCCCCACGGGGACTGAAGCTTTCTTT
CASSLRLPTGTEAFF
>TRBV7-9|NA|NA|TRBJ2-5
TGTGCCAGCAGCTTAAGCAGGTACCAAGAGACCCAGTACTTC
CASSLSRYQETQYF
>TRBV7-6|NA|TRBD1|TRBJ1-5
TGTGCCAGCAGCCCAGTACCCTCGACAGGGGGAAACAATCAGCCCCAGCATTTT
CASSPVPSTGGNNQPQHF
>TRBV9|NA|TRBD1|TRBJ1-1
TGTGCCAGCAGCGACAGGGGGAACACTGAAGCTTTCTTT
CASSDRGNTEAFF
>TRBV5-4|NA|NA|TRBJ2-2
TGTGCCAGCAGCACTGCAAGTGTACGCACCGGGGAGCTGTTTTTT
CASSTASVRTGELFF
>TRBV4-3|NA|TRBD1|TRBJ1-2
TGCGCCAGCAGCCAGGGTCGGACAGGCGGTTTGGATGGCTACACCTTC
CASSQGRTGGLDGYTF
>TRBV7-9|NA|NA|TRBJ1-1
TGTGCCAGCAGCTTACGAGGGGAAGCTTTCTTT
CASSLRGEAFF
>TRBV15|once|NA|TRBJ2-7
TGTGCCACCAGCAGAGAAGGCGGAGGGTACGAGCAGTACTTC
CATSREGGGYEQYF
>TRBV5-4|NA|NA|TRBJ1-1
TGTGCCAGCAGCTTGACAGGGTTGTTGGCTGAAGCTTTCTTT
CASSLTGLLAEAFF
>TRBV6-6|NA|NA|TRBJ2-7
TGTGCCAGCAGTTACGCGGGACAGTTAACCTCCTACGAGCAGTACTTC
CASSYAGQLTSYEQYF
>TRBV5-1|NA|TRBD1|TRBJ1-2
TGCGCCAGCAGCTCGTCGACAGGGGGCCTAGGGAGCTACACCTTC
CASSSSTGGLGSYTF
>TRBV29-1|NA|TRBD1|TRBJ1-1
TGCAGCGTGGACAGGGGGATGAACACTGAAGCTTTCTTT
CSVDRGMNTEAFF
>TRBV5-1|NA|TRBD1|TRBJ2-7
TGCGCCAGCAGCCGGAGACCGGACAGGGACCACGAGCAGTACTTC
CASSRRPDRDHEQYF
>TRBV25-1|NA|NA|TRBJ1-1
TGTGCCAGCAGTGGCGTAGTCCCTTCGGCTTTCTTT
CASSGVVPSAFF
>TRBV6-5|few|TRBD1|TRBJ2-1
TGTGCCAGCAGTTACGATTGGGACAGCTCAGATGAGCAGTTCTTC
CASSYDWDSSDEQFF
>TRBV6-6|NA|NA|TRBJ1-5
TGTGCCAGCAGTCCCGGGAGGGGTGAGCCCCAGCATTTT
CASSPGRGEPQHF
>TRBV7-9|NA|NA|TRBJ2-7
TGTTCCAGCAGCTCGCCCGACATGTCCAACGAGCAGTACTTC
CSSSSPDMSNEQYF
>TRBV4-1|NA|TRBD1|TRBJ1-2
TGCGCCAGCAGCCAACCCGGACAGGGACGGAGTGGCTACACCTTC
CASSQPGQGRSGYTF
>TRBV7-3|NA|NA|TRBJ2-6
TGTGCCAGCAGCTTATGGGGCCCCGGGGCCAACGTCCTGACTTTC
CASSLWGPGANVLTF
>TRBV4-1|NA|NA|TRBJ2-1
TGCGCCAGCGAATTTAGGGGTGCCGGGGGCAATGAGCAGTTCTTC
CASEFRGAGGNEQFF
>TRBV4-1|NA|TRBD1|TRBJ1-2
TGCGCCAGCAGCCCAGCGGACAGGGTGTTATATGGCTACACCTTC
CASSPADRVLYGYTF
>TRBV7-2|NA|NA|TRBJ2-7
TGTGCCAGCAGCTTAATCTCCCACGAGCAGTACTTC
CASSLISHEQYF
>TRBV5-1|NA|TRBD1|TRBJ2-3
TGCGCCAGCAGTCGACAGGGGGCCCACACAGATACGCAGTATTTT
CASSRQGAHTDTQYF